Sequencing of this TCR beta chain was carried out in a study of T cells in Graves' hyperthyroidism and ophthalmopathy. Comment on this clonotype: A much larger clone differs from this one at a single base, so this may be a read error.

RNA transcripts were the template for amplifying TCR beta CDR3 regions. With the HTBI primer set, the TCR CDR3 went through a first round of RT-PCR. TCRdb re-analysed the multiplex PCR reads in MiXCR, keeping a single row per CDR3 protein. Seen here are around 600,000 distinct CDR3 sequences, about a sixth observed once, and the top ten hold about 3.5%. The source of this sequence is a woman aged 40 to 55 with Graves' ophthalmopathy. What was sequenced was blood.

The CDR3, as DNA: TGTGCCAGCAATAAGGGACTAGCGGGGGCAGATACGCAGTATTTT. It is translated as CASNKGLAGADTQYF. The genes are TRBV2 and TRBJ2-3; 14 bases match TRBD2. CDR3 length: 15 amino acids. J gave up 4 bases and V 7 bases, and 4 bases lay outside the gene matches. Germline loops: CDR1 SNHLY, CDR2 FYNNEI.